The T cell receptor (beta chain) under discussion was sequenced for a study of blood T cell repertoires in COVID-19. Study overall: COVID-19 samples from acute and convalescent phases originated in the United States, Italy and Spain.

In the original analysis: Scientists estimated how many nucleated cells there were by amplifying reference gene primers. Here immunoSEQ multiplex PCR was the method, and the copy in TCRdb shows in-frame clones only, minus some. V and J calls and clone size follow that table, whereas D and trimming were derived from the DNA. The table shows approximately 110,000 clones, with approximately 90% occurring only once. The CDR3 length is 16 residues. The V segment lost 6 bases and the J segment 4 bases; nucleotides outside the gene matches: 10. Germline CDR1 reads WNHNN; CDR2 reads SYGVQD (reference sequence).

The V and J genes are TRBV10-1 and TRBJ2-1; the match to TRBD2 covers 9 bases. The specimen was peripheral blood. The TCR sequence derives from a woman of 80 years or more with acute or convalescent COVID-19. This CDR3 reads CASRAIKRGVYNEQFF. DNA for the CDR3: TGCGCCAGCAGAGCGATTAAGCGGGGGGTATACAATGAGCAGTTCTTC.